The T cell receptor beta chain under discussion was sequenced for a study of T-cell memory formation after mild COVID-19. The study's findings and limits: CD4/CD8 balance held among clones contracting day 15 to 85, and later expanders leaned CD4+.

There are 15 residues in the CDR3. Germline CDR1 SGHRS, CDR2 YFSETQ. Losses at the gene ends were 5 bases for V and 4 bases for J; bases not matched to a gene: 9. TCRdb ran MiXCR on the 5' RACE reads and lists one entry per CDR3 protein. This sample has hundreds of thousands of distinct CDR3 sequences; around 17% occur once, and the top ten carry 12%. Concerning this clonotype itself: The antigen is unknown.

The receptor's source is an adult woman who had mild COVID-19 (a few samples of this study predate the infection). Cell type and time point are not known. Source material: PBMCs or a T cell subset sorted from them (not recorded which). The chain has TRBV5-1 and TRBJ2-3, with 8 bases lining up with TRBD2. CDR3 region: CASSLDGRVADTQYF. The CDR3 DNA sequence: TGCGCCAGCAGTCTGGACGGGAGGGTTGCAGATACGCAGTATTTT.